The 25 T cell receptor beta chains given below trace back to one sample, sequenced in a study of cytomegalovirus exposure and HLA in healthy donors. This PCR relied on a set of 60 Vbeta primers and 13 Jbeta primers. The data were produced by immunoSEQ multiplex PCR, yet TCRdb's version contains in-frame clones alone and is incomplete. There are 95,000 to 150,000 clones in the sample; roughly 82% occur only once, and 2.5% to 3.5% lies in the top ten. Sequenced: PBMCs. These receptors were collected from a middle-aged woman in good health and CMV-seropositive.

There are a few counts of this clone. The CDR3 sequence is CASSQTTGVQETQYF. The CDR3 DNA is TGTGCCAGCTCACAAACGACAGGGGTTCAAGAGACCCAGTACTTC. The rearrangement links TRBV18 to TRBJ2-5; 8 positions match TRBD1. The CDR3 covers 15 residues. V lost 4 bases to trimming and J lost 2 bases; unmatched junction nucleotides: 6. Per germline, CDR1 KGHSH and CDR2 LQKENI.

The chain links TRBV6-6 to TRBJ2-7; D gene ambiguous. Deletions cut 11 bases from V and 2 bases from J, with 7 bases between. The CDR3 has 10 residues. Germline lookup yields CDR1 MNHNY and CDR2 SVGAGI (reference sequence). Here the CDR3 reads CASGAYEQYF. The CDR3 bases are TGTGCCTCAGGTGCCTACGAGCAGTACTTC.

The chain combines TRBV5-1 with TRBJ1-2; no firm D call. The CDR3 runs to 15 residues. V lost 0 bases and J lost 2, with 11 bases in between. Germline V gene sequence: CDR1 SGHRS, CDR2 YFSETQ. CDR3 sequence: CASSLAEGRNYGYTF. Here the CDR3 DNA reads TGCGCCAGCAGCTTGGCCGAAGGGAGGAACTATGGCTACACCTTC. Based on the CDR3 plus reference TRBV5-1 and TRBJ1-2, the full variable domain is KAGVTQTPRYLIKTRGQQVTLSCSPISGHRSVSWYQQTPGQGLQFLFEYFSETQRNKGNFPGRFSGRQFSNSRSEMNVSTLELGDSALYLCASSLAEGRNYGYTFGSGTRLTVV.

CDR3 region: CASSLNIISGGEQFF. The CDR3 coding sequence is TGTGCCAGCAGCTTGAACATCATCTCAGGGGGGGAGCAGTTCTTC. The V call is TRBV5-8, the J call TRBJ2-1; possibly TRBD1 for D (7 bases). Germline V gene lookup returns CDR1 SGHTS and CDR2 YDEGEE. The CDR3 covers 15 residues. V lost 1 base, J lost 10 bases, and 18 bases lay in between.

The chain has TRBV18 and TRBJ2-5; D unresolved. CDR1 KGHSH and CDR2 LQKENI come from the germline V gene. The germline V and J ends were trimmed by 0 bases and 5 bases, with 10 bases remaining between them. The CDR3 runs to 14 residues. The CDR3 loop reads CASSPPTFTETQYF. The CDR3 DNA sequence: TGTGCCAGCTCACCACCGACTTTCACGGAGACCCAGTACTTC.

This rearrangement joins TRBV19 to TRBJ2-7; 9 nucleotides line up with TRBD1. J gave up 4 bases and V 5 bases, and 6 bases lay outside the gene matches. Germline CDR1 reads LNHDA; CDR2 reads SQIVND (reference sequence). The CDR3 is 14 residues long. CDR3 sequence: CASSAGQGMYEQYF. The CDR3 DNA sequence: TGTGCCAGTAGTGCCGGACAGGGGATGTACGAGCAGTACTTC.

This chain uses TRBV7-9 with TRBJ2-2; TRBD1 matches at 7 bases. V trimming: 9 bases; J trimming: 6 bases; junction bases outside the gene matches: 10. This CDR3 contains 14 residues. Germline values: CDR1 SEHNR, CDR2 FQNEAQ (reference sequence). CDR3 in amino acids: CARGTGVSAGELFF. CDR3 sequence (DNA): TGTGCCAGAGGTACAGGGGTGAGCGCCGGGGAGCTGTTTTTT.

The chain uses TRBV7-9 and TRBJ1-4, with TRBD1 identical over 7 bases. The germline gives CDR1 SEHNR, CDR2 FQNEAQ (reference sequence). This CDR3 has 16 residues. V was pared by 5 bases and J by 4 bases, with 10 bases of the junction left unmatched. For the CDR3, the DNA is TGTGCCAGCAGCCCCCCGGGGCAGGGGGTTAATGAAAAACTGTTTTTT. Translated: CASSPPGQGVNEKLFF.

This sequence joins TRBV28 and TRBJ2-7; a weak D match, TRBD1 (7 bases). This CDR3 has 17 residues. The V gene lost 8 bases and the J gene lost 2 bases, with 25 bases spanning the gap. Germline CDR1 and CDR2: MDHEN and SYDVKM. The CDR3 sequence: CASYRREGGTDAYEQYF. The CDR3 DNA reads TGTGCCAGCTACCGGCGAGAAGGGGGGACAGACGCCTACGAGCAGTACTTC.

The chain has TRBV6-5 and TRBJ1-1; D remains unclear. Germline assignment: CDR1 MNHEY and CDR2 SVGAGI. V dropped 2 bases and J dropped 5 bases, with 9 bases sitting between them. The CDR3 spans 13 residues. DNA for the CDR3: TGTGCCAGCAGTTACGGATCGGGGACTGAAGCTTTCTTT. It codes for CASSYGSGTEAFF.

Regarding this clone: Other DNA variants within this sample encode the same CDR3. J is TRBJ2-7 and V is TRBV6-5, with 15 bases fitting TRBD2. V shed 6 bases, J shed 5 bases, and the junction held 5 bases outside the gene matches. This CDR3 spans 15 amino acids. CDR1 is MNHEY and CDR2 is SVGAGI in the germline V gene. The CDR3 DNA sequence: TGTGCCAGCAGGGGACTAGCGGGAGGTAGCGACGAGCAGTACTTC. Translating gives CASRGLAGGSDEQYF.

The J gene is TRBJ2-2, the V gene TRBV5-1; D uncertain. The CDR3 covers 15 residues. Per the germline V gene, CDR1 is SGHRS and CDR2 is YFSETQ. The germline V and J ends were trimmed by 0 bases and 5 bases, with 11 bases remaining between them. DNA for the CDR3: TGCGCCAGCAGCTTGGCTTTCAGATCTACCGGGGAGCTGTTTTTT. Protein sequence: CASSLAFRSTGELFF.

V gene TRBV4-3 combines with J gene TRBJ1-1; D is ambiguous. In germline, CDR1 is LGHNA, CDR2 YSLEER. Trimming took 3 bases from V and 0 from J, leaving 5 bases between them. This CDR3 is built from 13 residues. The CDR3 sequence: CASSQTLNTEAFF. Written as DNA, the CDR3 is TGCGCCAGCAGCCAGACTTTGAACACTGAAGCTTTCTTT.

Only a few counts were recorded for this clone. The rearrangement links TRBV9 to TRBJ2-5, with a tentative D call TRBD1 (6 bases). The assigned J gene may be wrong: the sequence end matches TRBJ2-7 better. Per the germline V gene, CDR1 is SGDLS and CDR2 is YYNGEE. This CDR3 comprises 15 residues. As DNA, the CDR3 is TGTGCCAGCAGCGTAGAGGGGGTCGCCGGCGGCGAGCAGTACTTC. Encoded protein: CASSVEGVAGGEQYF.

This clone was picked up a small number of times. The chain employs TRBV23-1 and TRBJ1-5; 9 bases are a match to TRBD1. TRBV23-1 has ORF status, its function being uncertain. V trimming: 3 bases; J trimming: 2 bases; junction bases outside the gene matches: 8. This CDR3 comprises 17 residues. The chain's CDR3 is CASSHYRQGGRNQPQHF. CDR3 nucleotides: TGCGCCAGCAGTCATTATAGACAGGGGGGTCGCAATCAGCCCCAGCATTTT.

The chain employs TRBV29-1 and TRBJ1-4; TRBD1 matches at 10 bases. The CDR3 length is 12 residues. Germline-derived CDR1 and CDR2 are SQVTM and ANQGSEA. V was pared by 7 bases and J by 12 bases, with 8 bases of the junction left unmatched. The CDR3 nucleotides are TGCAGCGGGGGGGACAGGGGCTTGGAACTGTTTTTT. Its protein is CSGGDRGLELFF.

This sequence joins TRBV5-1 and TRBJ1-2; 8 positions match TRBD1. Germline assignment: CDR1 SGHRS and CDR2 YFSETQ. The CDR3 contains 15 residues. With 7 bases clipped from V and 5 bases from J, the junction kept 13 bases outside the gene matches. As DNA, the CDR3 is TGCGCCAGCTTATCCATCCCGGGACAGGTTTATGGCTACACCTTC. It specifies CASLSIPGQVYGYTF.

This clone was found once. For the CDR3, the DNA is TGCGCCAGCAGTGAGGCCAGATCCTACGAGCAGTACTTC. It yields the protein CASSEARSYEQYF. The J gene is TRBJ2-7, the V gene TRBV10-2; D is unclear. The CDR3 totals 13 residues. Germline V gene lookup returns CDR1 WSHSY and CDR2 SAAADI. The V end lost 2 bases, the J end lost 1 base, and 6 bases lay between the germline ends.

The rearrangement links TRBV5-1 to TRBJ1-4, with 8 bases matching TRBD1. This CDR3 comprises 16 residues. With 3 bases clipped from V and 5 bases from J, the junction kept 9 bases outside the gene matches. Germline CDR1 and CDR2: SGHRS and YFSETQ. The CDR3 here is CASSSNQGANNEKLFF. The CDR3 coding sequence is TGCGCCAGCAGCTCGAACCAGGGGGCGAACAATGAAAAACTGTTTTTT. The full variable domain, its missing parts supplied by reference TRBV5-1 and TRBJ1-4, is KAGVTQTPRYLIKTRGQQVTLSCSPISGHRSVSWYQQTPGQGLQFLFEYFSETQRNKGNFPGRFSGRQFSNSRSEMNVSTLELGDSALYLCASSSNQGANNEKLFFGSGTQLSVL.

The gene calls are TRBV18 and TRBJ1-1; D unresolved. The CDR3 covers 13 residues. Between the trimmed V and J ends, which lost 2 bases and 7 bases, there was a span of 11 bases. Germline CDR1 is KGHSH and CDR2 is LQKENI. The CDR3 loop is CASSPYQVDEAFF. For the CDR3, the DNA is TGTGCCAGCTCACCATATCAGGTAGATGAAGCTTTCTTT.

The chain's CDR3 is CASSEAGQRSNQPQHF. CDR3 coding DNA: TGTGCCAGCAGTGAAGCTGGCCAGAGGAGCAATCAGCCCCAGCATTTT. The chain recombines TRBV2 with TRBJ1-5, with D uncertain. V lost 0 bases and J lost 1, with 10 bases in between. The germline CDR1 and CDR2 sequences are SNHLY and FYNNEI. The CDR3 is made up of 16 amino acids.

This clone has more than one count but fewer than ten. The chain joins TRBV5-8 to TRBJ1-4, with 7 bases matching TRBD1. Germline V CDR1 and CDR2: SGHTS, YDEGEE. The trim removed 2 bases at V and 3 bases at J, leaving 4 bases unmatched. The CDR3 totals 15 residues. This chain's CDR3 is CASSLGTASNEKLFF. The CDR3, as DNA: TGTGCCAGCAGCTTAGGGACAGCATCTAATGAAAAACTGTTTTTT.

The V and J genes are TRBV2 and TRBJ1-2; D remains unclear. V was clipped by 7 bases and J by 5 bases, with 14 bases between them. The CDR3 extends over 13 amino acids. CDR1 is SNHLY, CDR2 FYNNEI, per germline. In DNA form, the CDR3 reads TGTGCCAGCATGAGCGGGTCAGGTTATGGCTACACCTTC. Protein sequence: CASMSGSGYGYTF.

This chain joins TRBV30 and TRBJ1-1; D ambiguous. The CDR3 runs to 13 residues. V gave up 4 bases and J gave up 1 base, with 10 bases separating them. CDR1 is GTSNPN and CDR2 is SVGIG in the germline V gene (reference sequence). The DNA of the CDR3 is TGTGCCTGGAAGTTAACAACGAACACTGAAGCTTTCTTT. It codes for CAWKLTTNTEAFF.

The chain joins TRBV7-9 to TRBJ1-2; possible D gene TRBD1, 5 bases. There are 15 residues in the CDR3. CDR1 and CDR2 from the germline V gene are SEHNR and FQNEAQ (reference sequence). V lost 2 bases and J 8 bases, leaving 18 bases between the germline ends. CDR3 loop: CASSLHNRLEKGYTF. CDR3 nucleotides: TGTGCCAGCAGCTTACATAACAGGCTAGAAAAGGGCTACACCTTC.